Reported below is one T cell receptor (beta chain). J gave up 6 bases and V 6 bases, and 7 bases lay outside the gene matches. The CDR3 contains 14 residues. Germline CDR1 reads MNHNS; CDR2 reads SASEGT. It was with 60 Vbeta and 13 Jbeta primers that the PCR ran. Libraries were prepared by immunoSEQ multiplex PCR; TCRdb keeps only in-frame clonotypes and omits some of them. The sample consists of 150,000 or so clones, 70% to 90% of them appearing once. These data originate in a study of cytomegalovirus exposure and HLA in healthy donors. The genes are TRBV6-1 and TRBJ2-4; TRBD1 matches 8 bases. This clonotype originated in a man aged 18 to 29 in good health and CMV-seropositive. The sample taken for sequencing was PBMCs. This chain's CDR3 is CASSNRGEGNIQYF. The DNA of the CDR3 is TGTGCCAGCAGCAACAGGGGGGAAGGAAACATTCAGTACTTC.